This entry describes one TCR beta chain. The data derive from a study of control samples from healthy donors and cancer patients. V trimming: 3 bases; J trimming: 4 bases; junction bases outside the gene matches: 5. Germline V lookup: CDR1 MGHRA, CDR2 YSYEKL. The CDR3 runs 15 residues. Only in-frame clones appear in the TCRdb table, and some are missing; sequencing was by immunoSEQ multiplex PCR. In the table there are under 450,000 clones, 75% to 95% of which are singletons. The chain combines TRBV4-1 with TRBJ2-7, with TRBD2 matching 11 bases. This TCR came from a man aged 40-49 years with head and neck cancer. The sample consisted of PBMCs. The CDR3 protein is CASSQGSGRGYEQYF. The CDR3 DNA is TGCGCCAGCAGCCAGGGTAGCGGGAGGGGGTACGAGCAGTACTTC.